This paragraph reports one T cell receptor beta chain. Its target is unknown. The CDR3 is 13 amino acids. V was pared by 5 bases and J by 5 bases, with 10 bases between. The germline gives CDR1 KGHSY, CDR2 FQNENV. The data stem from a study of CD8 T cells in ankylosing spondylitis. MiXCR was run by TCRdb on the 5' RACE reads, yielding one entry per CDR3 protein. The profile shows about 540,000 distinct CDR3 sequences, about 12% of them singletons. Whole-study findings and limits: Typical of ankylosing spondylitis blood, it appeared, was a TCR beta motif of under 10 highly homologous variants.

The rearrangement uses TRBV16 and TRBJ2-1; D might be TRBD1 (5 bases). The sample taken for sequencing was blood, either unsorted or a sorted T cell fraction (not recorded which). The clonotype was recovered from a male donor with ankylosing spondylitis. CDR3 region: CASSFGQNNEQFF. In nucleotides, the CDR3 is TGTGCCAGCAGCTTCGGACAAAACAATGAGCAGTTCTTC. Together with reference TRBV16 and TRBJ2-1, the CDR3 gives the full variable domain: GEEVAQTPKHLVRGEGQKAKLYCAPIKGHSYVFWYQQVLKNEFKFLISFQNENVFDETGMPKERFSAKCLPNSPCSLEIQATKLEDSAVYFCASSFGQNNEQFFGPGTRLTVL.